The entry below describes one T cell receptor (beta chain). These data come from a study of T cell responses to AZD1222 COVID-19 vaccine. Sequenced by immunoSEQ multiplex PCR; TCRdb stores in-frame clones only, minus some. The sample carries 100,000 to 150,000 clones, over 75% recorded once. This CDR3 region has 13 residues. Germline CDR1 reads LNHDA; CDR2 reads SQIVND (reference sequence). The germline V and J ends were trimmed by 5 bases and 3 bases, with 8 bases remaining between them. The chain links TRBV19 to TRBJ2-1; D unresolved. The TCR originated in an adult in good health. Sequences were derived from peripheral blood, sampled on day 0 of AZD1222 vaccination. CDR3 nucleotides: TGTGCCAGTAGTTGGGAACTCTACAATGAGCAGTTCTTC. It encodes CASSWELYNEQFF.